This TCR beta chain was documented in a study of regulatory T cells in long-lasting Graves disease. The CDR3 loop spans 13 amino acids. V was clipped by 3 bases and J by 6 bases; unmatched bases: 4. Germline V gene lookup returns CDR1 ENHRY and CDR2 SYGVKD. Time point of the sample: persistent/refractory GD, antithyroid drugs over 5 years with positive TRAb. From PBMCs, RNA was extracted and then used to make the TCR library. At least ten counts were recorded for this clonotype. Combining iRepertoire HTBI primers with Arm-PCR of CDR3 regions, the authors built TCR beta libraries. TCRdb processed the multiplex PCR reads anew with MiXCR; each CDR3 protein has one entry. Of 430,000 or so distinct CDR3 sequences in the sample, around 23% were seen once.

The input for sequencing was peripheral blood mononuclear cells (PBMCs), taken when the disease was refractory, from a patient treated with antithyroid drugs. The clonotype comes from a female donor with Graves disease. The chain employs TRBV10-3 and TRBJ2-5; 7 bases are shared with TRBD1. The chain's CDR3 is CAISDSGGQTQYF. CDR3 DNA: TGTGCCATCAGTGACTCAGGGGGTCAGACCCAGTACTTC.